These T cell receptor beta chains were read from a single sample in a study of response to subunit inactivated influenza vaccine. A single record per CDR3 protein comes from TCRdb applying MiXCR to the RT-PCR reads. The profile shows hundreds of thousands of distinct CDR3 sequences, around 8% of them singletons. The sequenced sample was PBMCs from blood, obtained about 24 months after vaccination. These receptors were collected from a man in his fifties or sixties who received an inactivated influenza vaccine. Each CDR3 is given with its conserved first and last residue. Fields, in order: CDR3 DNA, CDR3 protein, clone size, J gene, V gene, D gene. The D gene is left open where the match is weak. Size tells how often a clone was seen (once, few, many) or the class of an expanded clone, and some rows leave it out.

cdr3_nt: TGTGCCACCAGCAGAGATAGCGGGGAGACCCAGTACTTC
cdr3_aa: CATSRDSGETQYF
clone_size: many
j_call: TRBJ2-5
v_call: TRBV15
d_call: TRBD2

cdr3_nt: TGTGCCAGTAGTATATGGGGCAGATCCTACAATGAGCAGTTCTTC
cdr3_aa: CASSIWGRSYNEQFF
clone_size: .
j_call: TRBJ2-1
v_call: TRBV19
d_call: .

cdr3_nt: TGTGCCACCAGCGGGACGGCAGCATTGGGTACGCAGTATTTT
cdr3_aa: CATSGTAALGTQYF
clone_size: few
j_call: TRBJ2-3
v_call: TRBV15
d_call: .

cdr3_nt: TGTGCCAGCTCACCACAGGGTGTCGGGACCGGGGAGCTGTTTTTT
cdr3_aa: CASSPQGVGTGELFF
clone_size: many
j_call: TRBJ2-2
v_call: TRBV18
d_call: .

cdr3_nt: TGCAGTGCTAGAATAGGGACCAGGGGCAATCAGCCCCAGCATTTT
cdr3_aa: CSARIGTRGNQPQHF
clone_size: .
j_call: TRBJ1-5
v_call: TRBV20-1
d_call: .

cdr3_nt: TGTGCCAGCTATGCCCCCGGGACAGAGACCTACGAGCAGTACTTC
cdr3_aa: CASYAPGTETYEQYF
clone_size: .
j_call: TRBJ2-7
v_call: TRBV5-5
d_call: TRBD1

cdr3_nt: TGTGCCAGCAGCCTGACGGTAAGCTCCTACGAGCAGTACTTC
cdr3_aa: CASSLTVSSYEQYF
clone_size: .
j_call: TRBJ2-7
v_call: TRBV7-9
d_call: .

cdr3_nt: TGCAGCGTACCGGGACGGGCCTACGAGCAGTACTTC
cdr3_aa: CSVPGRAYEQYF
clone_size: many
j_call: TRBJ2-7
v_call: TRBV29-1
d_call: .

cdr3_nt: TGTGCCAGCAGTTACCGGGACAGGGGACTCTACGAGCAGTACTTC
cdr3_aa: CASSYRDRGLYEQYF
clone_size: few
j_call: TRBJ2-7
v_call: TRBV6-5
d_call: TRBD1

cdr3_nt: TGTGCCAGCACAGGACTAGCGGGGCTCAAGACCCAGTACTTC
cdr3_aa: CASTGLAGLKTQYF
clone_size: .
j_call: TRBJ2-5
v_call: TRBV6-1
d_call: TRBD2

cdr3_nt: TGTGCCAGCAGTCAGGGACCTACTCTACGAGGGCAGTACTTC
cdr3_aa: CASSQGPTLRGQYF
clone_size: .
j_call: TRBJ2-7
v_call: TRBV6-1
d_call: .

cdr3_nt: TGTGCCAGCAGCCCCGCCCTCCGGACTAGCGGCAATGAGCAGTTCTTC
cdr3_aa: CASSPALRTSGNEQFF
clone_size: few
j_call: TRBJ2-1
v_call: TRBV3-1
d_call: TRBD2

cdr3_nt: TGTGCCAGCAGCCTCGGGACTAGCGGGGGGCCCCGGGATACGCAGTATTTT
cdr3_aa: CASSLGTSGGPRDTQYF
clone_size: .
j_call: TRBJ2-3
v_call: TRBV7-9
d_call: TRBD2

cdr3_nt: TGTGCCAGCAGCCCAACGGGGACTAGCGGGACCAAAAACATTCAGTACTTC
cdr3_aa: CASSPTGTSGTKNIQYF
clone_size: few
j_call: TRBJ2-4
v_call: TRBV3-1
d_call: TRBD2

cdr3_nt: TGTGCCAGCAGGGAGACAGGGAGAGGCTACGAGCAGTACTTC
cdr3_aa: CASRETGRGYEQYF
clone_size: .
j_call: TRBJ2-7
v_call: TRBV6-1
d_call: TRBD1

cdr3_nt: TGCAGCGCTGGGGACTGGGAGACCCAGTACTTC
cdr3_aa: CSAGDWETQYF
clone_size: many
j_call: TRBJ2-5
v_call: TRBV29-1
d_call: .

cdr3_nt: TGCAGTGCTAGAGGCCTGAGATCGAACACTGAAGCTTTCTTT
cdr3_aa: CSARGLRSNTEAFF
clone_size: .
j_call: TRBJ1-1
v_call: TRBV20-1
d_call: .

cdr3_nt: TGTGCCAGCAGACCACTAGGGGGTGAGCAGTTCTTC
cdr3_aa: CASRPLGGEQFF
clone_size: .
j_call: TRBJ2-1
v_call: TRBV28
d_call: .

cdr3_nt: TGTGCCAGCAGCCGTACAGGGGGCGCAGGGGGTGAGCAGTTCTTC
cdr3_aa: CASSRTGGAGGEQFF
clone_size: many
j_call: TRBJ2-1
v_call: TRBV6-1
d_call: TRBD1

cdr3_nt: TGTGCCACCAGTGATTTAATGTTCGGGGGGCAGGAGACCCAGTACTTC
cdr3_aa: CATSDLMFGGQETQYF
clone_size: .
j_call: TRBJ2-5
v_call: TRBV24-1
d_call: .

cdr3_nt: TGTGCCAGCAGTAACGGGGGTTTGACCACAGATACGCAGTATTTT
cdr3_aa: CASSNGGLTTDTQYF
clone_size: few
j_call: TRBJ2-3
v_call: TRBV28
d_call: .

cdr3_nt: TGCAGCGTTGCCCTTACGACCACTGAAGCTTTCTTT
cdr3_aa: CSVALTTTEAFF
clone_size: many
j_call: TRBJ1-1
v_call: TRBV29-1
d_call: .

cdr3_nt: TGTGCCAGCAGCTACCGAATCGGAGGGCCCCAAGATACGCAGTATTTT
cdr3_aa: CASSYRIGGPQDTQYF
clone_size: many
j_call: TRBJ2-3
v_call: TRBV14
d_call: .

cdr3_nt: TGCGCCAGCAGGGCGACAGGGATAGAAGAGCAGTACTTC
cdr3_aa: CASRATGIEEQYF
clone_size: many
j_call: TRBJ2-7
v_call: TRBV5-1
d_call: TRBD1

cdr3_nt: TGTGCCAGCAGTTTATTTCGACAGGGGGGAGAAAAACTGTTTTTT
cdr3_aa: CASSLFRQGGEKLFF
clone_size: .
j_call: TRBJ1-4
v_call: TRBV27
d_call: TRBD1

cdr3_nt: TGCAGTGCTGCCCCACTGAGGGGAAACTACGAGCAGTACTTC
cdr3_aa: CSAAPLRGNYEQYF
clone_size: .
j_call: TRBJ2-7
v_call: TRBV20-1
d_call: .

cdr3_nt: TGTGCCAGCAGCCCAGGGCCTACTAGCACAGATACGCAGTATTTT
cdr3_aa: CASSPGPTSTDTQYF
clone_size: few
j_call: TRBJ2-3
v_call: TRBV7-9
d_call: .

cdr3_nt: TGTGCCAGCCATACACAGGGGTATGCCTATGGCTACACCTTC
cdr3_aa: CASHTQGYAYGYTF
clone_size: few
j_call: TRBJ1-2
v_call: TRBV28
d_call: TRBD1

cdr3_nt: TGCGCCAGCAGCTTGAACAGGGAAGCTTTCTTT
cdr3_aa: CASSLNREAFF
clone_size: many
j_call: TRBJ1-1
v_call: TRBV5-1
d_call: .

cdr3_nt: TGCGCCAGCAGCTTGGCCGTCGGGACTAGCGTGGCCTATGAGCAGTTCTTC
cdr3_aa: CASSLAVGTSVAYEQFF
clone_size: .
j_call: TRBJ2-1
v_call: TRBV5-1
d_call: TRBD2

cdr3_nt: TGTGCCAGCAGCCAAGGGTACAGCGTCCACTCTGGGGCCAACGTCCTGACTTTC
cdr3_aa: CASSQGYSVHSGANVLTF
clone_size: once
j_call: TRBJ2-6
v_call: TRBV3-1
d_call: .

cdr3_nt: TGTGCCAGCAGCGCCGACAGGGGGTTCGACTACGAGCAGTACTTC
cdr3_aa: CASSADRGFDYEQYF
clone_size: .
j_call: TRBJ2-7
v_call: TRBV9
d_call: TRBD1

cdr3_nt: TGTGCCAGCAGCCCGACAGGGGGATGGGCAGTTGAGCAGTTCTTC
cdr3_aa: CASSPTGGWAVEQFF
clone_size: many
j_call: TRBJ2-1
v_call: TRBV7-8
d_call: TRBD1

cdr3_nt: TGCAGTGCTGAGGGGCGAAATGAGCAGTTCTTC
cdr3_aa: CSAEGRNEQFF
clone_size: few
j_call: TRBJ2-1
v_call: TRBV20-1
d_call: .

cdr3_nt: TGCAGTGCTAGTTCCTGGGGCATGAACACTGAAGCTTTCTTT
cdr3_aa: CSASSWGMNTEAFF
clone_size: many
j_call: TRBJ1-1
v_call: TRBV20-1
d_call: .

cdr3_nt: TGCGCCAGCAGCCAGCGCGTTAGCCAGGGCCAGAGCTACGAGCAGTACTTC
cdr3_aa: CASSQRVSQGQSYEQYF
clone_size: .
j_call: TRBJ2-7
v_call: TRBV5-1
d_call: .

cdr3_nt: TGTGCCAGCAGCGTAGGCCCGCCAGGGGTAAACGAAAAACTGTTTTTT
cdr3_aa: CASSVGPPGVNEKLFF
clone_size: few
j_call: TRBJ1-4
v_call: TRBV9
d_call: .

cdr3_nt: TGTGCCAGCAGCCAAGCGGCAGGCGGGGACTACACCTTC
cdr3_aa: CASSQAAGGDYTF
clone_size: many
j_call: TRBJ1-2
v_call: TRBV3-1
d_call: .

cdr3_nt: TGTGCCACCAGCAGAGCGTCGGATGTCAAAGACATTCAGTACTTC
cdr3_aa: CATSRASDVKDIQYF
clone_size: .
j_call: TRBJ2-4
v_call: TRBV15
d_call: .

cdr3_nt: TGTGCCAGCAGCCAGTCTTTCTCGGGGGGCGGAGGGAATGAGCAGTTCTTC
cdr3_aa: CASSQSFSGGGGNEQFF
clone_size: few
j_call: TRBJ2-1
v_call: TRBV4-2
d_call: .

cdr3_nt: TGTGCCAGCAGTAAAGGGACGGACCTCATGTCTAATTCACCCCTCCACTTT
cdr3_aa: CASSKGTDLMSNSPLHF
clone_size: .
j_call: TRBJ1-6
v_call: TRBV6-1
d_call: .

cdr3_nt: TGTGCCAGCAGCCAAGAAGAAATCTCTGGAAACACCATATATTTT
cdr3_aa: CASSQEEISGNTIYF
clone_size: many
j_call: TRBJ1-3
v_call: TRBV3-1
d_call: .

cdr3_nt: TGCAGCGTTGATTCTGGAGGACCGAACACTGAAGCTTTCTTT
cdr3_aa: CSVDSGGPNTEAFF
clone_size: .
j_call: TRBJ1-1
v_call: TRBV29-1
d_call: .

cdr3_nt: TGCAGTGCCACGACCCAGGGGGCGATTAGTTATGGCTACACCTTC
cdr3_aa: CSATTQGAISYGYTF
clone_size: .
j_call: TRBJ1-2
v_call: TRBV20-1
d_call: TRBD1

cdr3_nt: TGTGCCAGCAGTTACGCTATCTTCGACGAAAAACTGTTTTTT
cdr3_aa: CASSYAIFDEKLFF
clone_size: many
j_call: TRBJ1-4
v_call: TRBV6-5
d_call: .

cdr3_nt: TGTGCCAGCACAGCTCTGAATCAGCCCCAGCATTTT
cdr3_aa: CASTALNQPQHF
clone_size: many
j_call: TRBJ1-5
v_call: TRBV12-3/TRBV12-4
d_call: .

cdr3_nt: TGTGCCAGCAGCTCTCCACAGAGCAGGGCAGGGGATACGCAGTATTTT
cdr3_aa: CASSSPQSRAGDTQYF
clone_size: .
j_call: TRBJ2-3
v_call: TRBV7-9
d_call: .

cdr3_nt: TGTGCCAGCAGCTTAAGTGCGACGAACACTGAAGCTTTCTTT
cdr3_aa: CASSLSATNTEAFF
clone_size: .
j_call: TRBJ1-1
v_call: TRBV7-9
d_call: .

cdr3_nt: TGCAGTGCTAGAGTGGGGGGGGCCGCTGGAAACACCATATATTTT
cdr3_aa: CSARVGGAAGNTIYF
clone_size: many
j_call: TRBJ1-3
v_call: TRBV20-1
d_call: .

cdr3_nt: TGCGCCAGCGGTATAAGCTCCTACAATGAGCAGTTCTTC
cdr3_aa: CASGISSYNEQFF
clone_size: .
j_call: TRBJ2-1
v_call: TRBV5-1
d_call: .

cdr3_nt: TGTGCCAGCAGTACAGGACAGGGGGCGAGAGAATACGAGCAGTACTTC
cdr3_aa: CASSTGQGAREYEQYF
clone_size: many
j_call: TRBJ2-7
v_call: TRBV28
d_call: TRBD1

cdr3_nt: TGTGCCAGCAGTTTAGCAGGCTCCGAAAAACTGTTTTTT
cdr3_aa: CASSLAGSEKLFF
clone_size: many
j_call: TRBJ1-4
v_call: TRBV12-3/TRBV12-4
d_call: .

cdr3_nt: TGTGCCAGCAGCCCCCCCCCGGGTACAGATACGCAGTATTTT
cdr3_aa: CASSPPPGTDTQYF
clone_size: .
j_call: TRBJ2-3
v_call: TRBV7-2
d_call: .

cdr3_nt: TGCGCCAGCACCGTAGGGACGGAACTCTCTGGAAACACCATATATTTT
cdr3_aa: CASTVGTELSGNTIYF
clone_size: few
j_call: TRBJ1-3
v_call: TRBV10-2
d_call: .

cdr3_nt: TGTGCCGAAAGCAGGGGTAGTTGGGGCTCCTACAATGAGCAGTTCTTC
cdr3_aa: CAESRGSWGSYNEQFF
clone_size: few
j_call: TRBJ2-1
v_call: TRBV7-9
d_call: .